The source of this TCR beta chain is a study of shared clonotypes between healthy human individuals. Overall study results and limits: Naive subsets usually exceeded memory subsets in estimated richness.

Notes on this clone: Its cognate antigen is unknown.

Several immunoSEQ plates held equal portions of the genomic DNA taken from each subset. Data came from immunoSEQ multiplex PCR; TCRdb stores just in-frame clones and leaves some out. The sample has more than 400,000 clones, roughly 95% seen once. The CDR3 is 17 amino acids. Germline loops: CDR1 LNHDA, CDR2 SQIVND (reference sequence). Trimming at V came to 4 bases and at J to 4 bases, leaving 6 bases not matched to a gene. What was sequenced was naive CD4+ T cells sorted from blood. The subset was: CD45RA+ positively selected. The receptor comes from a woman between 25 and 40 years old in good health. This chain uses TRBV19 with TRBJ2-3, with TRBD2 matching 15 bases. The DNA for the CDR3 is TGTGCCAGTAGTACCGGGACTAGCGGGAGGTTGGCAGATACGCAGTATTTT. It specifies CASSTGTSGRLADTQYF.